Below are 27 T cell receptor beta chains sequenced from a single sample in a study of T cell responses to AZD1222 COVID-19 vaccine. The data were produced by immunoSEQ multiplex PCR, yet TCRdb's version contains in-frame clones alone and is incomplete. This table has 120,000 to 150,000 clones, 75% to 95% appearing once. Sequenced here: peripheral blood, sampled on day 0 of MenACWY control vaccination. These receptors were collected from an adult in good health.

The table lists this clone with a count of one. The chain employs TRBV27 and TRBJ2-3; the D gene is possibly TRBD1 (6 bases). Germline lookup yields CDR1 MNHEY and CDR2 SMNVEV (reference sequence). CDR3 length equals 15 residues. Trimming took off 7 bases at V and 1 base at J, with 15 bases between the two ends. The CDR3 sequence is CASKLGGVGTDTQYF. In DNA form, the CDR3 reads TGTGCCAGCAAACTAGGGGGAGTGGGCACAGATACGCAGTATTTT.

This chain connects TRBV19 to TRBJ2-1; TRBD1 might be the D (7 bases). The CDR3 loop spans 16 amino acids. Germline lookup yields CDR1 LNHDA and CDR2 SQIVND (reference sequence). Trimming took 1 base from V and 4 from J, leaving 14 bases between them. CDR3 amino acids: CASSIAGGGGYNEQFF. The CDR3 DNA reads TGTGCCAGTAGTATAGCAGGAGGGGGCGGGTACAATGAGCAGTTCTTC.

The V call is TRBV9, the J call TRBJ2-2; D not resolved. CDR3 size: 11 residues. Germline V gene sequence: CDR1 SGDLS, CDR2 YYNGEE. The germline V and J ends were trimmed by 0 bases and 6 bases, with 0 bases remaining between them. CDR3 sequence: CASSVAGELFF. In DNA, the CDR3 is TGTGCCAGCAGCGTAGCCGGGGAGCTGTTTTTT.

This clone has a handful of counts. V is TRBV28 and J is TRBJ2-7; TRBD2 agrees at 13 bases. The germline CDR1 and CDR2 sequences are MDHEN and SYDVKM. Unmatched junction bases numbered 7, after V lost 5 bases and J lost 3 bases. There are 16 residues in the CDR3. The chain's CDR3 is CASSSSTSGRNYEQYF. The DNA for the CDR3 is TGTGCCAGCAGTAGCTCGACTAGCGGGAGGAACTACGAGCAGTACTTC.

The rearrangement joins TRBV2 to TRBJ1-5; D might be TRBD1 (5 bases). The CDR3 consists of 13 residues. V was shortened by 4 bases and J by 8 bases, with 12 bases between the two germline ends. Germline V gene lookup returns CDR1 SNHLY and CDR2 FYNNEI. The CDR3 DNA follows: TGTGCCAGCAGTGGGAGGGGTCGGGAGCCCCAGCATTTT. The encoded protein is CASSGRGREPQHF.

In this sample, this clone turned up once. The chain has TRBV5-4 and TRBJ1-2; D gene uncertain. Germline V lookup: CDR1 SGHNT, CDR2 YYREEE (reference sequence). This CDR3 spans 14 amino acids. V lost 0 bases, J lost 1 base, and 7 bases lay in between. The CDR3 loop reads CASSLAQLNYGYTF. The CDR3 DNA is TGTGCCAGCAGCTTGGCACAGCTTAACTATGGCTACACCTTC.

The chain couples TRBV29-1 to TRBJ1-1, with D unclear. The CDR3 length is 13 residues. Germline CDR1 reads SQVTM; CDR2 reads ANQGSEA. The CDR3 region is CSLYDTMNTEAFF. Here the CDR3 DNA reads TGCAGTCTGTACGACACAATGAACACTGAAGCTTTCTTT.

This chain uses TRBV29-1 with TRBJ1-2, with D maybe TRBD1 (5 bases). Germline lookup yields CDR1 SQVTM and CDR2 ANQGSEA. Trimming removed 7 bases at V and 8 bases at J, with 8 bases between. The CDR3 is 9 residues long. The CDR3 here is CSASGGYTF. In nucleotides, the CDR3 is TGCAGCGCATCAGGGGGCTACACCTTC.

This chain uses TRBV11-2 with TRBJ1-6, with a tentative D call TRBD1 (6 bases). Trimming left V 5 bases short and J 7 bases short, with 15 bases between. Germline CDR1 reads SGHAT; CDR2 reads FQNNGV. This CDR3 is 15 amino acids long. CDR3: CASSPEGQLNSPLHF. The CDR3 DNA follows: TGTGCCAGCAGCCCAGAAGGACAGTTGAATTCACCCCTCCACTTT.

V and J are TRBV21-1 and TRBJ2-3; TRBD1, as called in the table, went unchecked against the DNA. TRBV21-1 is a pseudogene segment. The CDR3 is made up of 17 amino acids. The CDR3 protein is CASSKVPRQVAADTQYF. In DNA, the CDR3 is TGTGCCAGCAGCAAAGTTCCCCGACAGGTGGCGGCAGATACGCAGTATTTT.

This rearrangement joins TRBV3-1 (or the pseudogene TRBV3-2) to TRBJ1-1; D unclear. Trimming took off 0 bases at V and 11 bases at J, with 10 bases between the two ends. There are 12 residues in the CDR3. Germline loops: CDR1 LGHDT, CDR2 YNNKEL (reference sequence). CDR3 sequence reads: CASSQEAREAFF. The CDR3, as DNA: TGTGCCAGCAGCCAAGAGGCCAGAGAGGCTTTCTTT.

This sequence joins TRBV18 and TRBJ2-2; 9 bases align to TRBD2. Germline V CDR1 and CDR2: KGHSH, LQKENI. V was clipped by 1 base and J by 5 bases; unmatched bases: 11. This CDR3 has 18 amino acids. DNA of the CDR3: TGTGCCAGCTCACCACAGACTAGCGGTCCCAGGGGGACCGGGGAGCTGTTTTTT. Its translation is CASSPQTSGPRGTGELFF.

The gene calls are TRBV6-6 and TRBJ1-1; D may be TRBD1 (6 bases). With 6 bases removed from V and 1 base from J, the gap between germline ends came to 9 bases. This CDR3 contains 13 residues. Germline V gives CDR1 MNHNY, CDR2 SVGAGI (reference sequence). CDR3 loop: CASSRDTNTEAFF. The CDR3 DNA follows: TGTGCCAGCAGCCGGGACACGAACACTGAAGCTTTCTTT.

The chain is built from TRBV11-1 and TRBJ1-6; D remains ambiguous. The CDR3 contains 15 residues. Trimming left V 2 bases short and J 11 bases short, with 16 bases between. Germline CDR1 reads SGHAT; CDR2 reads FQDESV (reference sequence). In DNA, the CDR3 is TGTGCCAGCAGCTTAACCCCCCGGCTGGGGACACCCCTCCACTTT. Translated, it gives CASSLTPRLGTPLHF.

This chain uses TRBV28 with TRBJ1-5; D gene ambiguous. V shed 5 bases and J shed 2 bases, with 13 bases lying between them. In germline, CDR1 is MDHEN, CDR2 SYDVKM. This CDR3 is built from 15 residues. The CDR3 nucleotides read TGTGCCAGCAGTCCCCGGCAGAATGGCAATCAGCCCCAGCATTTT. This sequence encodes CASSPRQNGNQPQHF.

DNA for the CDR3: TGTGCCAGCGGCCGGGGAGATAGCGCACGGGACAATGAGCAGTTCTTC. It encodes CASGRGDSARDNEQFF. The chain combines TRBV18 with TRBJ2-1; D might be TRBD2 (5 bases). The germline CDR1 and CDR2 sequences are KGHSH and LQKENI. The CDR3 sequence is 16 residues long. V was clipped by 8 bases and J by 5 bases, with 22 bases between them.

This clone was recorded once. The rearrangement links TRBV3-1 (or the pseudogene TRBV3-2) to TRBJ2-3; D ambiguous. Trimming shortened V by 1 base and J by 6 bases, and 8 bases separated the two germline ends. The CDR3 extends over 13 amino acids. The germline V gene encodes CDR1 LGHDT and CDR2 YNNKEL (reference sequence). In nucleotides, the CDR3 is TGTGCCAGCAGCCAAGTTCGCGGCGATACGCAGTATTTT. Protein product: CASSQVRGDTQYF.

The chain uses TRBV2 and TRBJ1-1; D unresolved. The length of the CDR3 is 12 residues. V was shortened by 3 bases and J by 8 bases, with 10 bases between the two germline ends. Germline lookup yields CDR1 SNHLY and CDR2 FYNNEI. This chain's CDR3 is CASSDYSQEAFF. The CDR3 DNA sequence: TGTGCCAGCAGTGATTACTCACAGGAAGCTTTCTTT. The whole variable domain, filled in from reference TRBV2 and TRBJ1-1, reads EPEVTQTPSHQVTQMGQEVILRCVPISNHLYFYWYRQILGQKVEFLVSFYNNEISEKSEIFDDQFSVERPDGSNFTLKIRSTKLEDSAMYFCASSDYSQEAFFGQGTRLTVV.

The chain employs TRBV2 and TRBJ1-2; no clear D. This CDR3 contains 15 residues. The germline V and J ends were trimmed by 6 bases and 0 bases, with 14 bases remaining between them. Germline-derived CDR1 and CDR2 are SNHLY and FYNNEI. The CDR3 DNA is TGTGCCAGCAGGAATGGCGATGGAGCTAACTATGGCTACACCTTC. Protein sequence: CASRNGDGANYGYTF.

The V and J genes are TRBV5-1 and TRBJ2-7; the D call may be TRBD1 or TRBD2 (5 bases each). V was pared by 4 bases and J by 4 bases, with 9 bases between. The CDR3 runs 12 residues. The V gene's germline CDR1 is SGHRS and CDR2 YFSETQ. CDR3 residues: CASSRDGYEQYF. The DNA for the CDR3 is TGCGCCAGCAGCCGGGACGGATACGAGCAGTACTTC.

The V and J genes are TRBV7-8 and TRBJ2-7; TRBD1 aligns across 10 bases. Germline V gene data show CDR1 as SGHVS and CDR2 as FQNEAQ. V lost 4 bases, J lost 6 bases, and 3 bases stayed unmatched. This CDR3 has 13 amino acids. The CDR3 here is CASSYRTGGEQYF. In DNA, the CDR3 is TGTGCCAGCAGCTACAGGACAGGGGGCGAGCAGTACTTC.

The chain joins TRBV2 to TRBJ1-6; TRBD1 is a possible D gene (6 bases). Trimming stripped 8 bases from V and 4 bases from J, with 18 bases between. The germline V gene has CDR1 SNHLY and CDR2 FYNNEI. There are 16 residues in the CDR3. The CDR3 reads CASFGILGAYNSPLHF. In nucleotides, the CDR3 is TGTGCCAGCTTCGGGATCCTGGGGGCGTATAATTCACCCCTCCACTTT.

This chain connects TRBV3-1 (or the pseudogene TRBV3-2) to TRBJ2-7, with D uncertain. The germline V and J ends were trimmed by 4 bases and 0 bases, with 13 bases remaining between them. CDR1 and CDR2 (germline): LGHDT, YNNKEL (reference sequence). The CDR3 loop spans 15 amino acids. DNA for the CDR3: TGTGCCAGCAGCCCCACCATGGGTAGCTCCTACGAGCAGTACTTC. Residues: CASSPTMGSSYEQYF.

The gene calls are TRBV19 and TRBJ2-1, with 8 bases identical to TRBD1. There are 19 residues in the CDR3. Germline CDR1 reads LNHDA; CDR2 reads SQIVND (reference sequence). V gave up 4 bases and J gave up 4 bases; unmatched junction bases: 18. CDR3 in DNA: TGTGCCAGTAGTAGAAGTCCTCCAGGGGGCGCGTGGATATACAATGAGCAGTTCTTC. Translated, it gives CASSRSPPGGAWIYNEQFF. Supplemented by reference TRBV19 and TRBJ2-1, the full variable domain reads DGGITQSPKYLFRKEGQNVTLSCEQNLNHDAMYWYRQDPGQGLRLIYYSQIVNDFQKGDIAEGYSVSREKKESFPLTVTSAQKNPTAFYLCASSRSPPGGAWIYNEQFFGPGTRLTVL.

The chain recombines TRBV7-8 with TRBJ2-3; D may be TRBD1 or TRBD2 (5 bases each). Germline V gene data show CDR1 as SGHVS and CDR2 as FQNEAQ. The V end was cut by 5 bases, the J end by 0 bases, with 12 bases between. The CDR3 totals 15 residues. CDR3 nucleotides: TGTGCCAGCAGCATGGGACGCGAAAGCACAGATACGCAGTATTTT. Its protein product is CASSMGRESTDTQYF.

The rearrangement links TRBV19 to TRBJ1-2; the D gene is possibly TRBD1 (6 bases). The CDR3 spans 14 residues. Germline values: CDR1 LNHDA, CDR2 SQIVND (reference sequence). V gave up 2 bases and J gave up 7 bases, with 14 bases separating them. The CDR3 region has the DNA TGTGCCAGTAGTATAAGTTCGGGGACAACTGGCTACACCTTC. Protein sequence: CASSISSGTTGYTF.

The chain has TRBV7-7 and TRBJ2-2; 8 nucleotides agree with TRBD2. The V segment lost 1 base and the J segment 4 bases; nucleotides outside the gene matches: 2. The CDR3 is 15 residues long. Per germline, CDR1 SSHAT and CDR2 FNYEAQ (reference sequence). The CDR3 here is CASSLVGGATGELFF. The CDR3 DNA reads as TGTGCCAGCAGCTTAGTCGGGGGGGCCACCGGGGAGCTGTTTTTT.